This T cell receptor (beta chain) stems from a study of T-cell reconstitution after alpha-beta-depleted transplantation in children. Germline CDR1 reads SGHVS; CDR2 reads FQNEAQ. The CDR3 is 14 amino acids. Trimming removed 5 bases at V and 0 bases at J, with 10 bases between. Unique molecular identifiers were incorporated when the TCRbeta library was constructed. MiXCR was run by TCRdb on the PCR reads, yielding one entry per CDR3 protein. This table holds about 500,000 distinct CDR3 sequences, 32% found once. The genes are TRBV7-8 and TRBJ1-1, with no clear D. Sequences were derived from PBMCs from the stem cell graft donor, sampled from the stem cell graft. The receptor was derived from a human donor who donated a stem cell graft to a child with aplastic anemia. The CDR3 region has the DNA TGTGCCAGCAGCCCGATGGACGTGAACACTGAAGCTTTCTTT. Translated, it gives CASSPMDVNTEAFF.